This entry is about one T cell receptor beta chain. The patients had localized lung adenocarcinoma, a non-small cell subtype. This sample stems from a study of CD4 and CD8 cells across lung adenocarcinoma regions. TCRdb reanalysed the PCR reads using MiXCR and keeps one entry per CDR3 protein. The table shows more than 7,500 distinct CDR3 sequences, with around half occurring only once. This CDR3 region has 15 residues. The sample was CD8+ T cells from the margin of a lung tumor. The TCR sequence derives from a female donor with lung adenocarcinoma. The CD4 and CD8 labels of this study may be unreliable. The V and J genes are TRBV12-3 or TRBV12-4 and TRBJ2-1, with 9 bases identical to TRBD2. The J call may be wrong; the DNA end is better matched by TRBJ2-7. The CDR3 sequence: CASSYAGTSSAEQYF. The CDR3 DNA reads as TGTGCCAGCAGTTACGCCGGGACTAGCTCGGCCGAGCAGTACTTC.